This TCR beta chain is drawn from a study of TIL therapy for anti-PD-1-resistant metastatic lung cancer. Study background: Tumors had a median PD-L1 proportion score of around 6.4%.

The libraries were made with immunoSEQ v3. TCRdb's table, derived via immunoSEQ multiplex PCR, lists solely in-frame clones and lacks some. The sample holds about 59,000 clones; about 81% are singletons and the top ten take about 2.7%. This CDR3 contains 15 residues. V was clipped by 2 bases and J by 6 bases; unmatched bases: 4. Germline loops: CDR1 KGHDR, CDR2 SFDVKD. Time point given: pre-treatment sample, taken before nivolumab and TIL therapy. Enrollment ran from October 2017 to early 2020. The rearrangement uses TRBV24-1 and TRBJ2-7; 12 bases are shared with TRBD1. The sample here was blood, taken at baseline. The TCR was taken from a person between 30 and 79 years old with non-small cell lung cancer. The CDR3 loop is CATSDSGQGAGEQYF. CDR3 coding DNA: TGTGCCACCAGTGATTCGGGACAGGGGGCCGGCGAGCAGTACTTC.